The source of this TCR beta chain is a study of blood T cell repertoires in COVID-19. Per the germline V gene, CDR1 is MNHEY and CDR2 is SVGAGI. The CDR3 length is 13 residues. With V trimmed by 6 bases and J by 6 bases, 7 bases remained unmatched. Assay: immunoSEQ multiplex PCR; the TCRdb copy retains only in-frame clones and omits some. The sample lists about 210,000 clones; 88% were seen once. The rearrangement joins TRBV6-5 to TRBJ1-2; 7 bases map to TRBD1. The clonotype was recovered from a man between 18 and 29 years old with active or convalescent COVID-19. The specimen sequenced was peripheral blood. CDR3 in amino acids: CASRRDRADGYTF. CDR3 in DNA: TGTGCCAGCAGACGTGACAGGGCAGATGGCTACACCTTC.